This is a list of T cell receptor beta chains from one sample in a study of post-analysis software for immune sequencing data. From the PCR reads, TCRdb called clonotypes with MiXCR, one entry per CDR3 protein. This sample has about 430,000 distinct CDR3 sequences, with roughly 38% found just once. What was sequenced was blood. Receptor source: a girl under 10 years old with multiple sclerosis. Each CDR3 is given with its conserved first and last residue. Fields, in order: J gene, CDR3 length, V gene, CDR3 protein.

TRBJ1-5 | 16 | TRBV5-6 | CASSRARGLSNQPQHF
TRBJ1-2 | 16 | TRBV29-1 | CSVEDSAPDRTYGYTF
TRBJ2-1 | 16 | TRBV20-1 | CSARADTTYSYNEQFF
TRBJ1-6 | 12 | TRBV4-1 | CASSQYRNPLHF
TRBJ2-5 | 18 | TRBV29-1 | CSVELRGDSMGQEGTQYF
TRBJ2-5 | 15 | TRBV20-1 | CSASPQLMDGETQYF
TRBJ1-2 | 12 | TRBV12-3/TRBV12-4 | CASHEDSRGYTF
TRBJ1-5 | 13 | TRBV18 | CASSSGGRQPQHF
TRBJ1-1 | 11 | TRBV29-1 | CSGQVNTEAFF
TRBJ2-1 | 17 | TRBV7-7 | CASSFSVGAGKSNEQFF
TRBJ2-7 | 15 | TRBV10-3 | CAISGETGTTYEQYF
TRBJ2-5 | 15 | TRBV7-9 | CASSLRALEEETQYF
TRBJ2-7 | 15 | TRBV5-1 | CASSSTGLPDYEQYF
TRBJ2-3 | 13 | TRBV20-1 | CSAPQGSTDTQYF
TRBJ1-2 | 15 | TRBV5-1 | CASSFYGTGGNGYTF
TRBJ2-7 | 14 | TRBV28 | CASSFEIWNYEQYF
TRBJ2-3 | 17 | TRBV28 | CASSLYGQGFVTDTQYF
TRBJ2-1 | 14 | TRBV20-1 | CSAPRTSGSDEQFF
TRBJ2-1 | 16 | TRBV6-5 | CASTLTSGSQFNEQFF
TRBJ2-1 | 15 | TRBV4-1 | CASSQAGGRYNEQFF
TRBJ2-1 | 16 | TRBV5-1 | CASSLVQGLSYNEQFF
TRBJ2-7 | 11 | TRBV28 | CASMSWTEQYF
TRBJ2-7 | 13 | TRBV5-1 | CASSLAERGQQYF
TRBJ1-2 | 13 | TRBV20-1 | CSARDRLNYGYTF
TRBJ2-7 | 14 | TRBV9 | CASSVGVGLGEQYF
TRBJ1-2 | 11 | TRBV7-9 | CASTAIYGYTF
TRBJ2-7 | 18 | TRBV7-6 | CASSLRVGTAATSYEQYF
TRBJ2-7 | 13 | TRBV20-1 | CSASQPGRTEQYF
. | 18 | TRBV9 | CASSPSPGQGASGETQYF
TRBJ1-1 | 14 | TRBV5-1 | CASSPIQGRTEAFF
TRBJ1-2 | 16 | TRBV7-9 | CASSFDRTTGGRGYTF
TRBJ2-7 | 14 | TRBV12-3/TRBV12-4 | CASSFDSGSYEQYF
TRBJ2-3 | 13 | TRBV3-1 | CASSQEGADTQYF
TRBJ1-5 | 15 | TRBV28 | CASRPDRGRYQPQHF
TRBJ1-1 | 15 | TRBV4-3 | CASSRRGGWDTEAFF
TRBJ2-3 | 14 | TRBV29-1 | CSVEILQGTDTQYF
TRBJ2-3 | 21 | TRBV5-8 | CASSLSTRLLQVGGGADTQYF
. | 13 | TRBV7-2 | CASSLDLRSEQYF
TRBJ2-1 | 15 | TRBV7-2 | CASSFTGTVNNEQFF
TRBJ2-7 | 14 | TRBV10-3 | CAISGAGNAYEQYF
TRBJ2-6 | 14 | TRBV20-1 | CSATRESGANVRTF
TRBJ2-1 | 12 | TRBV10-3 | CAISQTVNEQFF
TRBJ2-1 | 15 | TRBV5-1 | CASSLGLAGAHEQFF
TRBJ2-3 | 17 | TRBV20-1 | CSARKRDRTTDIYTQYF
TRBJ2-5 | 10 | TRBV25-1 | CASRLGTQYF
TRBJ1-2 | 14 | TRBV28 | CASSLHHSPPGYTF
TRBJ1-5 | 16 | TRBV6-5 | CASSTNWGQNNQPQHF
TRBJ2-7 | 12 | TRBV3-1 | CVSSQEGYEQYF
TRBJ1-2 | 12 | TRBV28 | CASSFFWDGYTF
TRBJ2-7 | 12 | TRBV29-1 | CSVNRERGEQYF
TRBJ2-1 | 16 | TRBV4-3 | CASSQELAETYNEQFF